Presented here are 25 T cell receptor beta chains from one specimen sequenced in a study of cytotoxic CD8 clonotypes in ibrutinib-treated CLL. Method: immunoSEQ multiplex PCR; TCRdb's copy keeps in-frame clones and lacks some. This sample has around 150,000 clones, with roughly 90% found just once. Specimen: PBMCs, collected at disease progression, from a patient treated with ibrutinib. The receptors stem from a human donor with chronic lymphocytic leukemia.

The chain joins TRBV28 to TRBJ1-5; no clear D. Trimming stripped 2 bases from V and 5 bases from J, with 7 bases between. The CDR3 is made up of 13 amino acids. Looked up from germline, CDR1 is MDHEN and CDR2 is SYDVKM. In DNA form, the CDR3 reads TGTGCCAGCAGTTTAGGCCCAGATCAGCCCCAGCATTTT. Its translation: CASSLGPDQPQHF.

The gene calls are TRBV5-1 and TRBJ2-2, with TRBD1 identical over 12 bases. The ends lost 4 bases at V and 7 bases at J; junction bases unmatched: 8. Germline CDR1 and CDR2: SGHRS and YFSETQ. There are 16 residues in the CDR3. CDR3 DNA sequence: TGCGCCAGCAGCCCAGGGGGACAGGGGGCAAGCGGGGAGCTGTTTTTT. Residues: CASSPGGQGASGELFF.

The rearrangement links TRBV7-9 to TRBJ2-3; 13 bases are shared with TRBD2. The CDR3 runs 16 residues. Losses at the gene ends were 1 base for V and 5 bases for J; bases not matched to a gene: 3. Germline loops: CDR1 SEHNR, CDR2 FQNEAQ (reference sequence). CDR3 DNA sequence: TGTGCCAGCAGCTTAGAACTAGCGGGAGGGGGAGATACGCAGTATTTT. Translating gives CASSLELAGGGDTQYF.

The chain couples TRBV12-2 to TRBJ1-4. TRBV12-2 is a known pseudogene. The CDR3 has 17 amino acids. CDR3 DNA: TGTGCAAGTCGCTTAACGCAAACCGGGACCATTCTTGAAAAACTGTTTTTT. Encoded protein: CASRLTQTGTILEKLFF.

This clone was observed a single time. CDR3 region: CASSRTGPTAFF. The CDR3 region has the DNA TGTGCCAGCAGCCGCACAGGGCCAACAGCTTTCTTT. The chain links TRBV11-3 to TRBJ1-1; D perhaps matches TRBD1 (6 bases). Germline assignment: CDR1 SGHNT and CDR2 YENEEA. The CDR3 runs 12 residues. Trimming pared 5 bases from V and 10 bases from J, leaving 14 bases between.

This clone was seen many times. This chain connects TRBV29-1 to TRBJ2-5; no reliable D call. CDR1 is SQVTM and CDR2 is ANQGSEA in the germline V gene. The CDR3 consists of 16 residues. CDR3 amino acids: CSVLKPGISPQETQYF. As DNA, the CDR3 is TGCAGTGTCCTTAAGCCGGGCATATCGCCCCAAGAGACCCAGTACTTC.

This clone was counted a single time. The chain is built from TRBV9 and TRBJ2-1; D is unresolved. The CDR3 has 14 amino acids. The V gene's germline CDR1 is SGDLS and CDR2 YYNGEE. V was cut by 0 bases and J by 5 bases, with 9 bases left in between. The CDR3 here is CASSVDGRNNEQFF. The CDR3 DNA reads as TGTGCCAGCAGCGTAGACGGTAGGAACAATGAGCAGTTCTTC.

This chain joins TRBV7-9 and TRBJ2-7; D is ambiguous. CDR1 SEHNR and CDR2 FQNEAQ come from the germline V gene (reference sequence). Trimming stripped 4 bases from V and 9 bases from J, with 10 bases between. The CDR3 is 11 residues long. The CDR3 DNA reads as TGTGCCAGCAGCTCTTCAACCGGGCAGTACTTC. Protein product: CASSSSTGQYF.

This chain connects TRBV4-3 to TRBJ1-2, with 9 positions matching TRBD1. The CDR3 length is 18 residues. Trimming at V came to 0 bases and at J to 4 bases, leaving 12 bases not matched to a gene. The germline V gene encodes CDR1 LGHNA and CDR2 YSLEER. CDR3 in amino acids: CASSQDGRSGTGTYGYTF. CDR3 DNA: TGCGCCAGCAGCCAAGATGGTCGTAGTGGGACAGGGACCTATGGCTACACCTTC.

The rearrangement uses TRBV5-6 and TRBJ1-5; a weak D match, TRBD1 (5 bases). Germline V lookup: CDR1 SGHDT, CDR2 YYEEEE. The CDR3 loop spans 13 amino acids. The ends were cut back, 4 bases at V and 7 bases at J, with 12 bases in the middle. The CDR3 is CASSRGGVQPQHF. The DNA of the CDR3 is TGTGCCAGCAGCCGCGGGGGGGTCCAGCCCCAGCATTTT.

This chain's CDR3 is CASSSVVGGFNEKLFF. Here the CDR3 DNA reads TGTGCCAGCAGCTCGGTGGTGGGGGGCTTTAATGAAAAACTGTTTTTT. V is TRBV9 and J is TRBJ1-4; TRBD1 is a possible D gene (6 bases). CDR3 length: 16 amino acids. Trimming removed 4 bases from V and 4 bases from J, with 17 bases in between. Germline CDR1 SGDLS, CDR2 YYNGEE.

The chain uses TRBV2 and TRBJ2-3; a weak D match, TRBD2 (5 bases). Trimming took off 4 bases at V and 14 bases at J, with 16 bases between the two ends. The germline CDR1 and CDR2 sequences are SNHLY and FYNNEI. The length of the CDR3 is 12 residues. The CDR3 DNA reads TGTGCCAGCAGTGGGACCGCCGCGGGTCGGTATTTT. It encodes CASSGTAAGRYF.

This chain joins TRBV6-5 and TRBJ2-7, with 7 bases matching TRBD1. CDR1 is MNHEY and CDR2 is SVGAGI in the germline V gene. With V trimmed by 5 bases and J by 4 bases, 5 bases remained unmatched. This CDR3 is 13 amino acids long. The CDR3 region is CASSENRGYEQYF. For the CDR3, the DNA is TGTGCCAGCAGTGAAAACAGGGGTTACGAGCAGTACTTC.

This chain connects TRBV6-1 to TRBJ2-3; D perhaps matches TRBD2 (5 bases). The CDR3 is 20 amino acids. Per germline, CDR1 MNHNS and CDR2 SASEGT. Trimming took 4 bases from V and 6 from J, leaving 32 bases between them. The CDR3 here is CASSGPSRRAPETYGDTQYF. Written as DNA, the CDR3 is TGTGCCAGCAGTGGCCCTAGCCGGAGAGCACCGGAAACATACGGCGATACGCAGTATTTT.

This chain joins TRBV28 and TRBJ2-1; 14 positions match TRBD2. V was clipped by 4 bases and J by 2 bases; unmatched bases: 10. CDR3 length: 19 amino acids. The germline V gene has CDR1 MDHEN and CDR2 SYDVKM. The DNA of the CDR3 is TGTGCCAGCAGTTGGGGACTAGCGGGAGCCTCTTCCCCCTACAATGAGCAGTTCTTC. Residues: CASSWGLAGASSPYNEQFF.

The chain uses TRBV5-1 and TRBJ2-5, with 10 bases fitting TRBD2. This CDR3 has 16 residues. CDR1 and CDR2 from the germline V gene are SGHRS and YFSETQ. Losses at the gene ends were 0 bases for V and 1 base for J; bases not matched to a gene: 3. The CDR3 reads CASSLVVAGGQETQYF. The DNA for the CDR3 is TGCGCCAGCAGCTTGGTGGTAGCGGGAGGCCAAGAGACCCAGTACTTC.

The chain joins TRBV5-8 to TRBJ2-6; a weak D match, TRBD1 (6 bases). The V end was cut by 5 bases, the J end by 1 base, with 10 bases between. Per germline, CDR1 SGHTS and CDR2 YDEGEE. The CDR3 consists of 15 residues. CDR3 nucleotide sequence: TGTGCCAGCAGTTTCGACAGGTCTGGGGCCAACGTCCTGACTTTC. Translated: CASSFDRSGANVLTF.

This clone was seen only once. This chain links TRBV5-6 with TRBJ1-5, with D possibly being TRBD1 (6 bases). V lost 4 bases and J 3 bases, leaving 11 bases between the germline ends. Germline CDR1 is SGHDT and CDR2 is YYEEEE. This CDR3 spans 14 amino acids. This CDR3 reads CASSITGYNQPQHF. DNA for the CDR3: TGTGCCAGCAGCATTACAGGGTACAATCAGCCCCAGCATTTT.

The V gene is TRBV2, the J gene TRBJ1-4, with 10 bases that match TRBD1. Per the germline V gene, CDR1 is SNHLY and CDR2 is FYNNEI. The CDR3 runs 14 residues. The trim removed 4 bases at V and 8 bases at J, leaving 4 bases unmatched. CDR3 protein: CASSVWGQGEKLFF. CDR3 bases: TGTGCCAGCAGTGTATGGGGACAGGGGGAAAAACTGTTTTTT.

The chain is built from TRBV6-1 and TRBJ1-1; TRBD1 matches at 7 bases. Unmatched junction bases numbered 5, after V lost 10 bases and J lost 0 bases. The germline gives CDR1 MNHNS, CDR2 SASEGT. The CDR3 runs to 13 residues. The CDR3 nucleotides are TGTGCCACCCCGGGACAGATGAACACTGAAGCTTTCTTT. As protein: CATPGQMNTEAFF.

The genes are TRBV4-1 and TRBJ1-2, with 7 bases fitting TRBD1. The CDR3 spans 17 residues. Germline V lookup: CDR1 MGHRA, CDR2 YSYEKL. Trimming at V came to 2 bases and at J to 5 bases, leaving 14 bases not matched to a gene. CDR3 DNA sequence: TGCGCCAGCAGCCAATTCGGGAGGGCCGGGACAGTATATGGCTACACCTTC. It translates to CASSQFGRAGTVYGYTF.

The chain has TRBV11-2 and TRBJ1-4; 8 bases line up with TRBD1. Unmatched junction bases numbered 5, after V lost 3 bases and J lost 5 bases. The CDR3 has 15 amino acids. Germline V lookup: CDR1 SGHAT, CDR2 FQNNGV. For the CDR3, the DNA is TGTGCCAGCAGCTTGAGGGACAGGAGCAATGAAAAACTGTTTTTT. Translated, it gives CASSLRDRSNEKLFF.

This clone was counted between two and nine times. The V gene is TRBV5-1, the J gene TRBJ1-1, with a weak D call TRBD1 (5 bases). CDR1 is SGHRS, CDR2 YFSETQ, per germline. This CDR3 is built from 13 residues. Trimming took off 4 bases at V and 6 bases at J, with 13 bases between the two ends. CDR3 in amino acids: CASSLRGGAEAFF. The CDR3 DNA sequence: TGCGCCAGCAGCCTCCGGGGCGGGGCTGAAGCTTTCTTT.

The V gene is TRBV11-3, the J gene TRBJ1-5; D is unclear. Germline V CDR1 and CDR2: SGHNT, YENEEA. The CDR3 has 13 amino acids. The V end was cut by 1 base, the J end by 6 bases, with 7 bases between. The CDR3, as DNA: TGTGCCAGCAGCTTAGGCGTTAGTCAGCCCCAGCATTTT. Translated: CASSLGVSQPQHF. Drawing the rest from reference TRBV11-3 and TRBJ1-5, the complete variable domain is EAGVVQSPRYKIIEKKQPVAFWCNPISGHNTLYWYLQNLGQGPELLIRYENEEAVDDSQLPKDRFSAERLKGVDSTLKIQPAELGDSAVYLCASSLGVSQPQHFGDGTRLSIL.

This clone was detected only a few times. This chain uses TRBV7-9 with TRBJ2-2, with D unclear. This CDR3 spans 13 amino acids. Trimming took off 1 base at V and 7 bases at J, with 7 bases between the two ends. CDR1 SEHNR and CDR2 FQNEAQ come from the germline V gene (reference sequence). The CDR3 loop reads CASSLVASGELFF. The CDR3 DNA follows: TGTGCCAGCAGCTTAGTAGCCAGCGGGGAGCTGTTTTTT. Using reference TRBV7-9 and TRBJ2-2 for the parts outside the CDR3, the full variable domain is DTGVSQNPRHKITKRGQNVTFRCDPISEHNRLYWYRQTLGQGPEFLTYFQNEAQLEKSRLLSDRFSAERPKGSFSTLEIQRTEQGDSAMYLCASSLVASGELFFGEGSRLTVL.